These 29 T cell receptor beta chains were sequenced from one sample in a study of blood T cell repertoires in COVID-19. TCRdb's table, derived via immunoSEQ multiplex PCR, lists solely in-frame clones and lacks some. The data contain about 100,000 clones, 70% to 90% of them singletons. The sample comprised peripheral blood. These receptors came from a man between 50 and 59 years old with active or convalescent COVID-19.

This sequence joins TRBV20-1 and TRBJ1-1; D is uncertain. With 5 bases removed from V and 7 bases from J, the gap between germline ends came to 11 bases. CDR1 is DFQATT, CDR2 SNEGSKA, per germline (reference sequence). This CDR3 is 11 amino acids long. The CDR3 loop reads CSAAGVGEAFF. The CDR3 DNA reads TGCAGTGCTGCCGGGGTCGGTGAAGCTTTCTTT.

The gene calls are TRBV14 and TRBJ1-5; TRBD1 is a possible D gene (6 bases). Deletions cut 1 base from V and 0 bases from J, with 22 bases between. Germline assignment: CDR1 SGHDN and CDR2 FVKESK. The CDR3 length is 20 residues. The chain's CDR3 is CASSQALWATGKGSNQPQHF. CDR3 coding DNA: TGTGCCAGCAGCCAAGCACTTTGGGCTACAGGGAAGGGTAGCAATCAGCCCCAGCATTTT. The variable domain in full, with the rest retrieved from reference TRBV14 and TRBJ1-5, is EAGVTQFPSHSVIEKGQTVTLRCDPISGHDNLYWYRRVMGKEIKFLLHFVKESKQDESGMPNNRFLAERTGGTYSTLKVQPAELEDSGVYFCASSQALWATGKGSNQPQHFGDGTRLSIL.

The chain uses TRBV7-2 and TRBJ1-2, with D perhaps TRBD1 (5 bases). Germline CDR1 is SGHTA and CDR2 is FQGNSA. This CDR3 comprises 12 residues. Trimming removed 9 bases from V and 4 bases from J, with 12 bases in between. The CDR3 nucleotides are TGTGCCAGTCAACAGGAGTCCTATGGCTACACCTTC. Translation gives CASQQESYGYTF. Based on the CDR3 plus reference TRBV7-2 and TRBJ1-2, the full variable domain is GAGVSQSPSNKVTEKGKDVELRCDPISGHTALYWYRQSLGQGLEFLIYFQGNSAPDKSGLPSDRFSAERTGGSVSTLTIQRTQQEDSAVYLCASQQESYGYTFGSGTRLTVV.

The chain joins TRBV28 to TRBJ2-2; D is possibly TRBD1 (5 bases). The CDR3 extends over 13 amino acids. V lost 2 bases, J lost 6 bases, and 7 bases lay in between. CDR1 and CDR2 (germline): MDHEN, SYDVKM. The CDR3 is CASSLLGAGELFF. The CDR3, as DNA: TGTGCCAGCAGTTTACTAGGGGCCGGGGAGCTGTTTTTT.

The rearrangement links TRBV11-2 to TRBJ1-4, with D unresolved. In germline, CDR1 is SGHAT, CDR2 FQNNGV. The CDR3 consists of 15 residues. V gave up 4 bases and J gave up 0 bases, with 9 bases separating them. The CDR3 bases are TGTGCCAGCAGCTATACCGGGACAACTAATGAAAAACTGTTTTTT. It is translated as CASSYTGTTNEKLFF.

The J gene is TRBJ2-7, the V gene TRBV2, with 7 nucleotides matching TRBD1. The germline CDR1 and CDR2 sequences are SNHLY and FYNNEI. Trimming removed 3 bases from V and 0 bases from J; junction bases left unmatched: 2. The CDR3 runs to 14 residues. The CDR3 loop is CASSDPGGSYEQYF. DNA for the CDR3: TGTGCCAGCAGTGATCCAGGGGGCTCCTACGAGCAGTACTTC.

This clone has a single count. The chain joins TRBV27 to TRBJ1-1; 7 bases are a match to TRBD1. Germline V gene lookup returns CDR1 MNHEY and CDR2 SMNVEV (reference sequence). CDR3 size: 16 residues. V gave up 3 bases and J gave up 3 bases; unmatched junction bases: 10. The CDR3 DNA sequence: TGTGCCAGCAGTTTTGTTGGGACAGCCGGGGACACTGAAGCTTTCTTT. The encoded protein is CASSFVGTAGDTEAFF.

The chain recombines TRBV25-1 with TRBJ2-1, with 11 bases fitting TRBD2. V lost 3 bases, J lost 3 bases, and 4 bases stayed unmatched. In germline, CDR1 is MGHDK, CDR2 SYGVNS. This CDR3 spans 16 amino acids. The CDR3: CASSDPGTSGYNEQFF. The CDR3 coding sequence is TGTGCCAGCAGTGATCCCGGGACTAGCGGCTACAATGAGCAGTTCTTC. Supplemented by reference TRBV25-1 and TRBJ2-1, the full variable domain reads EADIYQTPRYLVIGTGKKITLECSQTMGHDKMYWYQQDPGMELHLIHYSYGVNSTEKGDLSSESTVSRIRTEHFPLTLESARPSHTSQYLCASSDPGTSGYNEQFFGPGTRLTVL.

V and J are TRBV24-1 and TRBJ2-5; tentatively, D is TRBD1 (7 bases). Germline loops: CDR1 KGHDR, CDR2 SFDVKD. The V and J ends lost 5 bases and 5 bases respectively, with 14 bases between them. CDR3 length: 14 residues. CDR3 sequence reads: CATSAGGGKETQYF. Written as DNA, the CDR3 is TGTGCCACCAGTGCAGGAGGGGGCAAGGAGACCCAGTACTTC.

This chain uses TRBV7-9 with TRBJ1-4; 9 bases are a match to TRBD1. CDR1 and CDR2 (germline): SEHNR, FQNEAQ (reference sequence). Losses at the gene ends were 3 bases for V and 8 bases for J; bases not matched to a gene: 7. CDR3 length: 15 residues. This chain's CDR3 is CASSFTGTGREKLFF. The CDR3 nucleotides are TGTGCCAGCAGCTTTACCGGGACAGGGAGAGAAAAACTGTTTTTT.

This clone was observed once. The rearrangement links TRBV5-4 to TRBJ1-5; 12 bases agree with TRBD1. This CDR3 has 15 amino acids. The trim removed 4 bases at V and 6 bases at J, leaving 5 bases unmatched. CDR1 is SGHNT, CDR2 YYREEE, per germline (reference sequence). For the CDR3, the DNA is TGTGCCAGCAGCGACGGGACAGGGGGCAGTCAGCCCCAGCATTTT. It translates to CASSDGTGGSQPQHF.

The V gene is TRBV11-2, the J gene TRBJ1-1; TRBD1 aligns across 10 bases. Germline CDR1 reads SGHAT; CDR2 reads FQNNGV. This CDR3 comprises 16 residues. J gave up 4 bases and V 6 bases, and 11 bases lay outside the gene matches. The CDR3 region has the DNA TGTGCCAGCAGGCGAGATCAGGGACAGGGGAGCACTGAAGCTTTCTTT. Protein sequence: CASRRDQGQGSTEAFF.

The J gene is TRBJ2-7, the V gene TRBV28, with 7 positions matching TRBD2. The germline CDR1 and CDR2 sequences are MDHEN and SYDVKM. Trimming at V came to 4 bases and at J to 2 bases, leaving 5 bases not matched to a gene. CDR3 size: 14 residues. For the CDR3, the DNA is TGTGCCAGCAGTTCTTCAGCGGGGACCTACGAGCAGTACTTC. It translates to CASSSSAGTYEQYF.

The V call is TRBV2, the J call TRBJ2-3, with D maybe TRBD2 (5 bases). Between the trimmed V and J ends, which lost 5 bases and 6 bases, there was a span of 12 bases. The CDR3 runs 13 residues. CDR1 and CDR2 from the germline V gene are SNHLY and FYNNEI. CDR3 residues: CASSLLGRDTQYF. CDR3 coding DNA: TGTGCCAGCAGTTTACTAGGGCGGGATACGCAGTATTTT.

The J gene is TRBJ2-7, the V gene TRBV4-1, with 10 bases that match TRBD1. The CDR3 consists of 15 residues. J gave up 3 bases and V 3 bases, and 5 bases lay outside the gene matches. CDR1 and CDR2 (germline): MGHRA, YSYEKL. The chain's CDR3 is CASSQAGQGYYEQYF. The CDR3 nucleotides read TGCGCCAGCAGCCAGGCGGGACAGGGGTACTACGAGCAGTACTTC.

The chain recombines TRBV18 with TRBJ2-7; 15 nucleotides agree with TRBD2. CDR1 and CDR2 from the germline V gene are KGHSH and LQKENI. The CDR3 runs to 18 residues. V gave up 6 bases and J gave up 4 bases; unmatched junction bases: 13. The CDR3 spells CASSRTGGLAGGRYEQYF. CDR3 coding DNA: TGTGCCAGCTCGCGGACAGGGGGACTAGCGGGAGGACGGTACGAGCAGTACTTC.

This chain joins TRBV2 and TRBJ2-1; 8 bases are shared with TRBD1. The CDR3 has 13 residues. Per the germline V gene, CDR1 is SNHLY and CDR2 is FYNNEI. The trim removed 3 bases at V and 8 bases at J, leaving 3 bases unmatched. The CDR3 DNA reads TGTGCCAGCAGTGATAGACAGGGGTATGAGCAGTTCTTC. It is translated as CASSDRQGYEQFF.

The chain recombines TRBV2 with TRBJ2-7; 7 bases align to TRBD1. The V and J ends lost 7 bases and 3 bases, in that order; junction bases with no gene match: 6. The CDR3 runs 13 residues. From germline, CDR1 is SNHLY and CDR2 FYNNEI. For the CDR3, the DNA is TGTGCCAGCACTGGGACAGTAAGCTACGAGCAGTACTTC. This translates into CASTGTVSYEQYF.

The V call is TRBV2, the J call TRBJ1-2; no firm D call. CDR3 length: 17 residues. Germline assignment: CDR1 SNHLY and CDR2 FYNNEI. V shed 2 bases and J shed 2 bases, with 18 bases lying between them. The CDR3 DNA sequence: TGTGCCAGCAGTGAACTGGCACCCCGATGGAGGAACTATGGCTACACCTTC. Translating gives CASSELAPRWRNYGYTF.

This sequence joins TRBV5-4 and TRBJ1-1; D unclear. Trimming removed 0 bases at V and 0 bases at J, with 6 bases between. Germline V gives CDR1 SGHNT, CDR2 YYREEE (reference sequence). The CDR3 loop spans 14 amino acids. CDR3 bases: TGTGCCAGCAGCTTGGGGCAGGTGAACACTGAAGCTTTCTTT. This gives the protein CASSLGQVNTEAFF.

The chain recombines TRBV3-1 (or the pseudogene TRBV3-2) with TRBJ2-1; 8 bases are a match to TRBD2. The CDR3 is 16 amino acids. Germline trimming cut 2 bases from V and 9 bases from J; bases unmatched to any gene: 12. Germline CDR1 LGHDT, CDR2 YNNKEL (reference sequence). CDR3 amino acids: CASSQMPGLVGGEQFF. DNA of the CDR3: TGTGCCAGCAGCCAAATGCCGGGACTAGTCGGTGGTGAGCAGTTCTTC.

The genes are TRBV7-9 and TRBJ1-5; 9 nucleotides align to TRBD1. Germline CDR1 is SEHNR and CDR2 is FQNEAQ (reference sequence). The CDR3 covers 16 residues. After removal of 5 bases from V and 0 bases from J, the junction contained 5 bases not matched to a gene. CDR3 region: CASSPGQGYSNQPQHF. Here the CDR3 DNA reads TGTGCCAGCAGCCCGGGACAGGGCTATAGCAATCAGCCCCAGCATTTT. The whole variable domain, filled in from reference TRBV7-9 and TRBJ1-5, reads DTGVSQNPRHKITKRGQNVTFRCDPISEHNRLYWYRQTLGQGPEFLTYFQNEAQLEKSRLLSDRFSAERPKGSFSTLEIQRTEQGDSAMYLCASSPGQGYSNQPQHFGDGTRLSIL.

This clone has only one observation. The V gene is TRBV24-1, the J gene TRBJ2-7; weak D call: TRBD2 (5 bases). CDR1 and CDR2 (germline): KGHDR, SFDVKD. The length of the CDR3 is 13 residues. Between the trimmed V and J ends, which lost 4 bases and 6 bases, there was a span of 12 bases. The CDR3 nucleotides read TGTGCCACCAGTGAAATCGGAGGTTCCGAGCAGTACTTC. Translated, it gives CATSEIGGSEQYF.

This clone was recorded only once. The V gene is TRBV24-1, the J gene TRBJ2-3, with 12 nucleotides matching TRBD1. The germline V gene encodes CDR1 KGHDR and CDR2 SFDVKD. J gave up 5 bases and V 12 bases, and 8 bases lay outside the gene matches. The CDR3 sequence is 14 residues long. The CDR3, as DNA: TGTGCCGCCCAGGGACAGGGGGCGGAAGATACGCAGTATTTT. Its translation: CAAQGQGAEDTQYF.

The chain employs TRBV29-1 and TRBJ2-3; 10 nucleotides match TRBD2. After removal of 4 bases from V and 6 bases from J, the junction contained 4 bases not matched to a gene. The CDR3 totals 13 residues. CDR1 is SQVTM and CDR2 is ANQGSEA in the germline V gene. The CDR3 spells CSVGGTSADTQYF. The CDR3 coding sequence is TGCAGCGTTGGGGGGACTAGCGCCGATACGCAGTATTTT.

The gene calls are TRBV11-2 and TRBJ1-1, with D tentatively TRBD1 (6 bases). V was trimmed by 5 bases and J by 3 bases, leaving 16 bases between them. The germline CDR1 and CDR2 sequences are SGHAT and FQNNGV. The CDR3 contains 15 residues. The CDR3 here is CASSLETGRDTEAFF. The CDR3 coding sequence is TGTGCCAGCAGCCTCGAGACAGGACGAGACACTGAAGCTTTCTTT.

By sample share, this clone is medium-sized (0.01 to 0.1%). The J gene is TRBJ1-1, the V gene TRBV20-1, with TRBD1 matching over 8 bases. This CDR3 is built from 10 residues. V shed 3 bases, J shed 11 bases, and the junction held 2 bases outside the gene matches. CDR1 and CDR2 from the germline V gene are DFQATT and SNEGSKA (reference sequence). The CDR3 bases are TGCAGTGCTAGCCAGGGGGCGGCTTTCTTT. It encodes CSASQGAAFF.

In this sample, this clone turned up a few times. The CDR3 coding sequence is TGTGCCAGCAGAGGTCTAGCCCAATTCTACGAGCAGTACTTC. Translation gives CASRGLAQFYEQYF. This chain links TRBV2 with TRBJ2-7; D perhaps matches TRBD2 (5 bases). The CDR3 runs to 14 residues. V shed 6 bases and J shed 3 bases, with 15 bases lying between them. From germline, CDR1 is SNHLY and CDR2 FYNNEI.

The V call is TRBV3-1 (or the pseudogene TRBV3-2), the J call TRBJ2-7; TRBD2 aligns across 9 bases. CDR1 and CDR2 from the germline V gene are LGHDT and YNNKEL (reference sequence). V was pared by 4 bases and J by 0 bases, with 7 bases of the junction left unmatched. This CDR3 spans 16 amino acids. CDR3 nucleotides: TGTGCCAGCAGCCTGCGACTAGCGGAGAGCTCCTACGAGCAGTACTTC. As protein: CASSLRLAESSYEQYF.